This T cell receptor beta chain was captured by sequencing in a study of shared clonotypes between healthy human individuals. All donors were healthy HIV-negative adults lacking recent acute infections or vaccinations. This clone was observed a single time. The target antigen is unknown. Study-wide findings and caveats: On the whole, naive subsets had larger estimated richness than memory subsets had. Donors were few, which limited the genetic and exposure-history diversity represented.

TCRdb keeps only in-frame clones here, not all; method: immunoSEQ multiplex PCR. The data hold roughly 2.2 million clones, with just under 95% observed a single time. V gave up 5 bases and J gave up 5 bases, with 15 bases separating them. Germline CDR1 reads SGHVS; CDR2 reads FQNEAQ. The CDR3 is 15 amino acids. The material sequenced was naive CD4+ T cells from PBMCs. As for subset: CD45RA+ positively selected. This TCR came from a man aged 18 to 30 in good health. Some clones in this sample may be carry-over from other donors' samples. The chain joins TRBV7-8 to TRBJ1-4; D is undetermined. This CDR3 reads CASSPNPARNEKLFF. The CDR3 DNA follows: TGTGCCAGCAGCCCAAACCCCGCGAGAAATGAAAAACTGTTTTTT. The full variable domain, completed using reference TRBV7-8 and TRBJ1-4, is GAGVSQSPRYKVAKRGQDVALRCDPISGHVSLFWYQQALGQGPEFLTYFQNEAQLDKSGLPSDRFFAERPEGSVSTLKIQRTQQEDSAVYLCASSPNPARNEKLFFGSGTQLSVL.